The TCR beta chain described here comes from a study of Ad26.COV2.S vaccination and SARS-CoV-2 variants. On the study more broadly: Ad26.COV2.S was injected intramuscularly once or twice, 56 days apart.

Repertoires were generated with immunoSEQ multiplex PCR, while TCRdb's copy carries only in-frame clones and drops some. The table has under 250,000 clones, 87% seen once; the top ten hold 2.5% to 3.5%. As to treatment: approximately 18 received Ad26.COV2.S at low or high dose, single or two shots; several received placebo; per-sample allocation not given. Specimen acquisition occurred on day 63 following the initial vaccine or placebo injection. Recruitment in Boston yielded a donor of adult age, 18-55 years. The study used a vaccine consisting of an Ad26 vector that expressed Wuhan-strain SARS-CoV-2 spike. CDR3 length: 15 residues. V lost 0 bases, J lost 5 bases, and 6 bases stayed unmatched. Germline values: CDR1 SGDLS, CDR2 YYNGEE.

Sequencing was performed on peripheral blood, taken in a trial of Ad26.COV2.S vaccine versus placebo. This clonotype originated in a person aged 18 to 65 who received the Ad26.COV2.S COVID-19 vaccine or a placebo. The V call is TRBV9, the J call TRBJ1-2; the match to TRBD1 covers 8 bases. The CDR3 protein is CASSVVPRQGYGYTF. The CDR3 DNA is TGTGCCAGCAGCGTAGTTCCTAGACAGGGGTATGGCTACACCTTC.